A single sample is the source of the 28 T cell receptor beta chains below, sequenced in a study of T-cell reconstitution after alpha-beta-depleted transplantation in children (dated by TCRdb to about 2016). Library generation was performed with PCR. TCRdb records Illumina HiSeq 2500 as the sequencer. TCR library preparation used molecular barcoding, with unique molecular identifiers applied to normalize quantification of the TCRbeta repertoire. Clones were called with MiXCR by TCRdb after fastp trimmed the public reads at Q25, and only in-frame beta chains were retained. CDR3 protein sequences are deduplicated, and each keeps its most common genes and DNA. The sample table shows 90,000 to 100,000 distinct CDR3 sequences, and around 22% are seen once. The top ten hold over 20% of the sample. The treatment or condition label, read with the paper, signifies: allogeneic hematopoietic cell transplantation with graft depleted of TCRalphabeta T cells and CD19 B cells.

The source material was PBMCs, sampled before TCRalphabeta/CD19-depleted stem cell transplant. These receptors originate from a boy aged 2-15 years with acute lymphoblastic leukemia, due to receive a stem cell transplant.

In this sample, this clonotype turned up a few times. The chain uses TRBV12-3 or TRBV12-4 and TRBJ2-2; 7 bases line up with TRBD2. The CDR3 contains 15 residues. The junction had 3 bases not matched to a gene; V was cut back by 3 bases and J by 2 bases. This CDR3 is CASSLGGLNTGELFF. CDR3 bases: TGTGCCAGCAGTTTGGGGGGACTAAACACCGGGGAGCTGTTTTTT.

The gene calls are TRBV5-1 and TRBJ2-7, with no clear D. CDR1 and CDR2 from the germline V gene are SGHRS and YFSETQ. The CDR3 spans 14 residues. The germline V and J ends were trimmed by 5 bases and 4 bases, with 16 bases remaining between them. Written as DNA, the CDR3 is TGCGCCAGCAGAGATCAGGTCGGGTTATACGAGCAGTACTTC. This sequence encodes CASRDQVGLYEQYF.

This chain joins TRBV20-1 and TRBJ2-7; 13 nucleotides line up with TRBD2. This CDR3 is 14 amino acids long. After removal of 6 bases from V and 4 bases from J, the junction contained 6 bases not matched to a gene. CDR1 DFQATT and CDR2 SNEGSKA come from the germline V gene (reference sequence). CDR3: CSAELAGGSYEQYF. The CDR3 DNA sequence: TGCAGTGCGGAACTAGCGGGAGGGTCATACGAGCAGTACTTC.

This clonotype was seen many times. The V gene is TRBV7-2, the J gene TRBJ2-7, with D perhaps matching TRBD2 (6 bases). Germline V lookup: CDR1 SGHTA, CDR2 FQGNSA. V lost 1 base and J 3 bases, leaving 13 bases between the germline ends. The CDR3 runs to 15 residues. CDR3 residues: CASSLGKGGGYEQYF. The CDR3, as DNA: TGTGCCAGCAGCTTAGGGAAGGGAGGAGGCTACGAGCAGTACTTC.

This clonotype was seen more than once but under ten times. This chain connects TRBV28 to TRBJ2-3; 7 bases are shared with TRBD2. V shed 4 bases, J shed 10 bases, and the junction held 8 bases outside the gene matches. This CDR3 comprises 13 residues. CDR1 and CDR2 (germline): MDHEN, SYDVKM. This chain's CDR3 is CASSSYLAEAQYF. The DNA for the CDR3 is TGTGCCAGCAGTTCCTATCTAGCGGAGGCGCAGTATTTT.

V gene TRBV3-1 combines with J gene TRBJ1-2; 12 nucleotides match TRBD1. Trimming took 3 bases from V and 7 from J; bases not matched to a gene: 6. This CDR3 is 15 amino acids long. Germline V gene sequence: CDR1 LGHDT, CDR2 YNNKEL (reference sequence). CDR3 loop: CASSHLGQGAPGYTF. For the CDR3, the DNA is TGTGCCAGCAGCCACCTGGGACAGGGGGCGCCTGGCTACACCTTC.

This clonotype was seen more than once but under ten times. CDR3 sequence: CATSEAGTGDTGELFF. The DNA of the CDR3 is TGTGCCACCAGTGAGGCCGGGACAGGGGACACCGGGGAGCTGTTTTTT. The chain recombines TRBV24-1 with TRBJ2-2; 10 nucleotides align to TRBD1. This CDR3 comprises 16 residues. V lost 4 bases, J lost 3 bases, and 4 bases stayed unmatched. CDR1 and CDR2 (germline): KGHDR, SFDVKD.

V usage is TRBV12-3 or TRBV12-4 and J usage is TRBJ2-4, with TRBD1 as a possible D gene (6 bases). Trimming stripped 3 bases from V and 1 base from J, with 16 bases between. The CDR3 has 17 amino acids. CDR3 sequence: CASSFSSAGVAKNIQYF. The CDR3 DNA follows: TGTGCCAGCAGTTTTTCGTCGGCAGGGGTCGCCAAAAACATTCAGTACTTC.

The chain couples TRBV20-1 to TRBJ2-1, with 12 bases fitting TRBD2. Germline lookup yields CDR1 DFQATT and CDR2 SNEGSKA (reference sequence). This CDR3 comprises 15 residues. V was clipped by 5 bases and J by 7 bases; unmatched bases: 9. The CDR3 DNA is TGCAGTGCTGCCCAGACTAGCGGGAGAGGGAATGAGCAGTTCTTC. It codes for CSAAQTSGRGNEQFF.

This clonotype was seen many times. This rearrangement joins TRBV7-9 to TRBJ2-5; D gene unclear. Germline CDR1 reads SEHNR; CDR2 reads FQNEAQ (reference sequence). The CDR3 runs 13 residues. The V and J ends lost 1 base and 5 bases respectively, with 8 bases between them. CDR3 in amino acids: CASSLESLETQYF. The CDR3 DNA follows: TGTGCCAGCAGCTTAGAGTCGCTGGAGACCCAGTACTTC.

This chain connects TRBV12-3 or TRBV12-4 to TRBJ1-2; the D is unclear. Trimming took 2 bases from V and 2 from J, leaving 6 bases between them. CDR3 length: 13 amino acids. The CDR3 DNA reads as TGTGCCAGCAGTTTACCCAGGAACTATGGCTACACCTTC. It yields the protein CASSLPRNYGYTF.

J is TRBJ2-1 and V is TRBV5-1; D tentatively fits TRBD1 or TRBD2 (6 bases each). Germline-derived CDR1 and CDR2 are SGHRS and YFSETQ. The CDR3 is 15 amino acids. V lost 0 bases and J lost 4, with 11 bases in between. In DNA, the CDR3 is TGCGCCAGCAGCTTGGCGGGGGCGTTGTACAATGAGCAGTTCTTC. It encodes CASSLAGALYNEQFF.

Regarding this clonotype: The junction and the germline gene differ at one end; a read error may be behind it. The chain joins TRBV5-5 to TRBJ2-1; D may be TRBD2 (5 bases). The CDR3 has 15 residues. CDR1 SGHKS and CDR2 YYEKEE come from the germline V gene (reference sequence). The CDR3 DNA follows: TGTGCCAGCAGCCCAACCTCTAGCTCCTACAATGAGCCGTTCTTC. It translates to CASSPTSSSYNEPFF.

This rearrangement joins TRBV7-2 to TRBJ2-1; 10 nucleotides line up with TRBD2. J gave up 8 bases and V 5 bases, and 9 bases lay outside the gene matches. Germline lookup yields CDR1 SGHTA and CDR2 FQGNSA. The CDR3 extends over 15 amino acids. CDR3 protein: CASSPRLAGVYEQFF. The CDR3 DNA reads as TGTGCCAGCAGCCCCAGACTAGCGGGTGTCTATGAGCAGTTCTTC. The full variable domain, completed using reference TRBV7-2 and TRBJ2-1, is GAGVSQSPSNKVTEKGKDVELRCDPISGHTALYWYRQSLGQGLEFLIYFQGNSAPDKSGLPSDRFSAERTGGSVSTLTIQRTQQEDSAVYLCASSPRLAGVYEQFFGPGTRLTVL.

V gene TRBV7-2 combines with J gene TRBJ2-3; maybe TRBD1 (5 bases). Germline loops: CDR1 SGHTA, CDR2 FQGNSA. The V end lost 7 bases, the J end lost 0 bases, and 14 bases lay between the germline ends. The CDR3 extends over 15 amino acids. This CDR3 reads CASIWGRYSTDTQYF. The CDR3 coding sequence is TGTGCCAGCATCTGGGGCCGATATAGCACAGATACGCAGTATTTT. Complete variable domain (other parts from reference TRBV7-2 and TRBJ2-3): GAGVSQSPSNKVTEKGKDVELRCDPISGHTALYWYRQSLGQGLEFLIYFQGNSAPDKSGLPSDRFSAERTGGSVSTLTIQRTQQEDSAVYLCASIWGRYSTDTQYFGPGTRLTVL.

This clonotype has ten or more counts. J is TRBJ2-3 and V is TRBV29-1; D might be TRBD2 (5 bases). CDR3 length equals 14 residues. Trimming cost V 8 bases and J 1 base, with 16 bases left between them. Germline V gene lookup returns CDR1 SQVTM and CDR2 ANQGSEA. CDR3 nucleotides: TGCAGCCAAGGTGGAGGAAGACGCACAGATACGCAGTATTTT. This codes for CSQGGGRRTDTQYF.

This clonotype was observed a handful of times. The chain has TRBV7-2 and TRBJ2-7; the match to TRBD2 covers 9 bases. Germline CDR1 and CDR2: SGHTA and FQGNSA. The CDR3 extends over 14 amino acids. V was clipped by 1 base and J by 3 bases; unmatched bases: 1. The CDR3 loop reads CASSLVSGSYEQYF. The CDR3 coding sequence is TGTGCCAGCAGCTTAGTTAGCGGGAGCTACGAGCAGTACTTC.

The chain is built from TRBV11-3 and TRBJ2-5, with 8 nucleotides matching TRBD1. The ends lost 6 bases at V and 0 bases at J; junction bases unmatched: 6. The CDR3 totals 15 residues. From germline, CDR1 is SGHNT and CDR2 YENEEA. The CDR3: CASSSGTGNQETQYF. CDR3 nucleotide sequence: TGTGCCAGCAGTTCCGGGACAGGTAACCAAGAGACCCAGTACTTC.

This clonotype was counted at least ten times. The V gene is TRBV7-2, the J gene TRBJ2-7, with a tentative D call TRBD2 (6 bases). Between the trimmed V and J ends, which lost 3 bases and 3 bases, there was a span of 18 bases. Germline V gene sequence: CDR1 SGHTA, CDR2 FQGNSA. CDR3 length: 16 residues. In nucleotides, the CDR3 is TGTGCCAGCAGCTTCAGTCTAGCGCGACAACGCTACGAGCAGTACTTC. Translation: CASSFSLARQRYEQYF.

This clonotype was counted a single time. The genes are TRBV10-1 and TRBJ2-5, with a possible D match to TRBD1 (5 bases). The CDR3 totals 13 residues. Trimming cost V 4 bases and J 0 bases, with 6 bases left between them. Germline V gene sequence: CDR1 WNHNN, CDR2 SYGVQD (reference sequence). Written as DNA, the CDR3 is TGCGCCAGCAGTGGACAGTACCAAGAGACCCAGTACTTC. Translation: CASSGQYQETQYF.

This clonotype was counted many times. The rearrangement joins TRBV18 to TRBJ2-2, with D possibly matching TRBD2 (5 bases). The CDR3 totals 13 residues. Germline CDR1 is KGHSH and CDR2 is LQKENI. Trimming removed 2 bases from V and 4 bases from J, with 5 bases in between. CDR3 in amino acids: CASSPEGTGELFF. The CDR3 coding sequence is TGTGCCAGCTCACCAGAGGGCACCGGGGAGCTGTTTTTT.

This chain joins TRBV4-1 and TRBJ2-1; 7 bases map to TRBD2. CDR1 is MGHRA and CDR2 is YSYEKL in the germline V gene. V was clipped by 3 bases and J by 4 bases; unmatched bases: 3. The CDR3 loop spans 14 amino acids. The CDR3, as DNA: TGCGCCAGCAGCCAGTTGGGGGGGTACAATGAGCAGTTCTTC. Translation gives CASSQLGGYNEQFF.

The gene calls are TRBV21-1 and TRBJ2-5. TRBV21-1 is flagged as a pseudogene. CDR3 size: 13 residues. The CDR3 loop reads CASSKQYQETQYF. CDR3 sequence (DNA): TGTGCCAGCAGCAAACAGTACCAAGAGACCCAGTACTTC.

This clonotype appeared a few times. The chain has TRBV10-1 and TRBJ2-7; the D is unclear. V was trimmed by 0 bases and J by 4 bases, leaving 7 bases between them. The CDR3 contains 13 residues. Germline lookup yields CDR1 WNHNN and CDR2 SYGVQD (reference sequence). The CDR3 bases are TGCGCCAGCAGTGAGTCGGCAGGTTACGAGCAGTACTTC. Encoded protein: CASSESAGYEQYF.

This clonotype came up a few times. The chain has TRBV12-3 or TRBV12-4 and TRBJ1-2, with a weak D call TRBD1 (5 bases). The CDR3 sequence is 13 residues long. Trimming stripped 2 bases from V and 8 bases from J, with 12 bases between. CDR3 loop: CASSLLRGSGYTF. The CDR3 DNA sequence: TGTGCCAGCAGTTTACTGAGGGGATCGGGCTACACCTTC.

The chain is built from TRBV9 and TRBJ2-3; no clear D. Germline V gene sequence: CDR1 SGDLS, CDR2 YYNGEE. This CDR3 has 14 amino acids. With 0 bases removed from V and 2 bases from J, the gap between germline ends came to 7 bases. The CDR3 region is CASSVGGITDTQYF. The DNA for the CDR3 is TGTGCCAGCAGCGTAGGCGGTATCACAGATACGCAGTATTTT.

This clonotype has just a few counts. The gene calls are TRBV20-1 and TRBJ2-3, with 10 bases identical to TRBD2. The CDR3 has 15 amino acids. Germline trimming cut 1 base from V and 9 bases from J; bases unmatched to any gene: 10. The germline gives CDR1 DFQATT, CDR2 SNEGSKA (reference sequence). The CDR3 DNA reads as TGCAGTGCTAGAGCCCGGACTAGCGGAGCCCACACGCAGTATTTT. It codes for CSARARTSGAHTQYF.

The rearrangement uses TRBV21-1 and TRBJ2-3; TRBD2, as called in the table, went unchecked against the DNA. TRBV21-1 is reported as a pseudogene. The CDR3 contains 16 residues. This CDR3 reads CASSNSRESRADTQYF. CDR3 bases: TGTGCCAGCAGCAATTCGAGGGAGAGTCGTGCAGATACGCAGTATTTT.